The next 32 T cell receptor beta chains were all read from a single sample in a study of T cells in Graves' hyperthyroidism and ophthalmopathy (dated by TCRdb to between 2018 and 2021). Library generation was performed with multiplex PCR. Sequencing was performed on an Illumina HiSeq 2000. The TCR beta CDR3 regions were amplified from the RNA transcripts. The TCR CDR3 was subjected to a first round of RT-PCR using the HTBI primer set and the Qiagen OneStep RT-PCR kit. TCRdb trimmed the raw reads at Q25, called clones with MiXCR and kept productive beta chains. CDR3 protein sequences are deduplicated, and each keeps its most common genes and DNA. In all, the sample holds approximately 350,000 distinct CDR3 sequences, and about 16% of those were seen once. The ten largest make up around 20% of the sample. Sequenced input: blood. The receptors stem from a woman aged 55-69 years with Graves' ophthalmopathy.

This clonotype was observed at least ten times. V is TRBV6-1 and J is TRBJ1-2; 11 nucleotides match TRBD1. The ends lost 6 bases at V and 4 bases at J; junction bases unmatched: 10. This CDR3 is built from 16 residues. Germline-derived CDR1 and CDR2 are MNHNS and SASEGT. The CDR3 is CASRPGGTGGSYGYTF. CDR3 sequence (DNA): TGTGCCAGCAGGCCAGGGGGGACAGGGGGGAGCTATGGCTACACCTTC.

DNA for the CDR3: TGCAGCGCCCTGCTAGCGGGGTACTACGAGCAGTACTTC. Translated: CSALLAGYYEQYF. The rearrangement uses TRBV29-1 and TRBJ2-7, with 9 bases fitting TRBD2. CDR1 and CDR2 from the germline V gene are SQVTM and ANQGSEA. The V gene end was trimmed by 7 bases and the J gene end by 3 bases; junction bases not matched to a gene: 7. The CDR3 is 13 residues long.

The rearrangement uses TRBV20-1 and TRBJ1-5; 10 nucleotides agree with TRBD1. The trim removed 6 bases at V and 3 bases at J, leaving 5 bases unmatched. The germline gives CDR1 DFQATT, CDR2 SNEGSKA (reference sequence). This CDR3 has 14 amino acids. The chain's CDR3 is CSARTGGPNQPQHF. The CDR3 DNA sequence: TGCAGTGCAAGGACAGGGGGACCCAATCAGCCCCAGCATTTT.

This clonotype was counted ten times or more. The chain carries TRBV27 and TRBJ2-7, with a possible D match to TRBD2 (5 bases). Germline CDR1 and CDR2: MNHEY and SMNVEV (reference sequence). Deletions cut 6 bases from V and 2 bases from J, with 11 bases between. The CDR3 runs 13 residues. The CDR3 spells CASRSLGPYEQYF. CDR3 in DNA: TGTGCCAGCAGGTCACTAGGGCCCTACGAGCAGTACTTC.

This clonotype was observed many times. V usage is TRBV25-1 and J usage is TRBJ2-1; a possible D gene is TRBD2 (5 bases). The ends were cut back, 1 base at V and 4 bases at J, with 8 bases in the middle. Per the germline V gene, CDR1 is MGHDK and CDR2 is SYGVNS. The CDR3 is made up of 14 amino acids. DNA for the CDR3: TGTGCCAGCAGTGAATTAGGAGGATACAATGAGCAGTTCTTC. This translates into CASSELGGYNEQFF.

There are many counts of this clonotype. The genes are TRBV20-1 and TRBJ2-3; 8 bases agree with TRBD2. This CDR3 has 15 amino acids. Germline CDR1 is DFQATT and CDR2 is SNEGSKA (reference sequence). V lost 1 base to trimming and J lost 0 bases; unmatched junction nucleotides: 3. In DNA, the CDR3 is TGCAGTGCTAGAGGGGGGACTAGAAGCACAGATACGCAGTATTTT. This encodes CSARGGTRSTDTQYF.

V and J are TRBV20-1 and TRBJ2-3; TRBD1 matches 7 bases. V shed 4 bases and J 4 bases; nucleotides not matched to a gene: 11. CDR3 length: 15 residues. CDR1 is DFQATT and CDR2 is SNEGSKA in the germline V gene (reference sequence). This chain's CDR3 is CSATTTLGGPDTQYF. CDR3 DNA: TGCAGTGCTACCACTACACTAGGGGGCCCAGATACGCAGTATTTT.

This clonotype was counted many times. This chain links TRBV11-2 with TRBJ1-2; 9 bases align to TRBD1. CDR3 length: 15 residues. Per germline, CDR1 SGHAT and CDR2 FQNNGV. V lost 5 bases and J lost 4; bases outside the gene matches: 8. Written as DNA, the CDR3 is TGTGCCAGCAGCCGAACCACAGGGGGCATCTATGGCTACACCTTC. Protein: CASSRTTGGIYGYTF.

The table lists this clonotype with many counts. The rearrangement links TRBV18 to TRBJ2-1; TRBD2 aligns across 7 bases. V shed 1 base and J 7 bases; nucleotides not matched to a gene: 4. There are 14 residues in the CDR3. The V gene's germline CDR1 is KGHSH and CDR2 LQKENI. The chain's CDR3 is CASSPQTSVNEQFF. The CDR3 coding sequence is TGTGCCAGCTCACCACAAACTAGCGTAAATGAGCAGTTCTTC.

Ten or more counts support this clonotype. This rearrangement joins TRBV6-1 to TRBJ2-2; D tentatively fits TRBD1 or TRBD2 (5 bases each). Germline assignment: CDR1 MNHNS and CDR2 SASEGT. The CDR3 totals 15 residues. Deletions cut 6 bases from V and 4 bases from J, with 15 bases between. CDR3 coding DNA: TGTGCCAGCAGAGCTACCGGGACCTTCACCGGGGAGCTGTTTTTT. Its protein is CASRATGTFTGELFF.

This clonotype was seen many times. The chain has TRBV2 and TRBJ1-2; 9 positions agree with TRBD1. Germline CDR1 is SNHLY and CDR2 is FYNNEI. CDR3 length: 13 amino acids. J gave up 8 bases and V 6 bases, and 7 bases lay outside the gene matches. This CDR3 is CASRQGASGGYTF. CDR3 in DNA: TGTGCCAGCAGACAGGGGGCATCGGGAGGCTACACCTTC.

This clonotype came up a few times. The gene calls are TRBV15 and TRBJ2-3; 11 bases fit TRBD2. The CDR3 is 16 amino acids. Germline V gives CDR1 LNHNV, CDR2 YYDKDF (reference sequence). J gave up 1 base and V 2 bases, and 2 bases lay outside the gene matches. The CDR3 spells CATSRSLAGGTDTQYF. CDR3 DNA sequence: TGTGCCACCAGCAGATCACTAGCGGGGGGCACAGATACGCAGTATTTT.

CDR3 coding DNA: TGCAGTGCTACCAAAGCGGGAGCCCCTTCCTACAATGAGCAGTTCTTC. Translation gives CSATKAGAPSYNEQFF. The chain combines TRBV20-1 with TRBJ2-1; 8 positions agree with TRBD2. The V segment lost 4 bases and the J segment 1 base; nucleotides outside the gene matches: 9. The V gene's germline CDR1 is DFQATT and CDR2 SNEGSKA (reference sequence). This CDR3 region has 16 residues.

The chain joins TRBV10-3 to TRBJ2-7, with TRBD2 matching over 15 bases. The CDR3 sequence is 14 residues long. Trimming cost V 6 bases and J 6 bases; bases outside gene matches: 3. Germline V gene lookup returns CDR1 ENHRY and CDR2 SYGVKD. DNA of the CDR3: TGTGCCATCAGCTGGACTAGCGGGAGGGGCGAGCAGTACTTC. Translated, it gives CAISWTSGRGEQYF.

This clonotype was seen many times. V is TRBV7-8 and J is TRBJ2-5, with 7 bases aligning to TRBD1. The CDR3 spans 16 residues. After removal of 2 bases from V and 1 base from J, the junction contained 7 bases not matched to a gene. Germline V gives CDR1 SGHVS, CDR2 FQNEAQ. CDR3 sequence (DNA): TGTGCCAGCAGCTTAAGAGTGACAGGGCTCCAAGAGACCCAGTACTTC. Its translation is CASSLRVTGLQETQYF. Using reference TRBV7-8 and TRBJ2-5 for the parts outside the CDR3, the full variable domain is GAGVSQSPRYKVAKRGQDVALRCDPISGHVSLFWYQQALGQGPEFLTYFQNEAQLDKSGLPSDRFFAERPEGSVSTLKIQRTQQEDSAVYLCASSLRVTGLQETQYFGPGTRLLVL.

The V call is TRBV24-1, the J call TRBJ2-7; 9 nucleotides agree with TRBD1. The CDR3 spans 16 residues. V shed 4 bases and J 5 bases; nucleotides not matched to a gene: 11. Per germline, CDR1 KGHDR and CDR2 SFDVKD. CDR3 residues: CATSEPSGTGFDEQYF. The CDR3 coding sequence is TGTGCCACCAGTGAGCCCTCGGGGACAGGGTTCGACGAGCAGTACTTC.

This clonotype was detected many times. The chain couples TRBV3-1 to TRBJ1-1; D may be TRBD1 (6 bases). CDR1 is LGHDT, CDR2 YNNKEL, per germline (reference sequence). This CDR3 is 12 amino acids long. V was trimmed by 6 bases and J by 4 bases, leaving 9 bases between them. The CDR3 reads CASSATGTEAFF. The CDR3 nucleotides are TGTGCCAGCAGTGCGACAGGCACTGAAGCTTTCTTT.

Turning to this clonotype: One junction end does not reproduce the germline sequence, and a read error may be involved. The gene calls are TRBV25-1 and TRBJ2-1, with a tentative D call TRBD2 (6 bases). This CDR3 contains 13 residues. CDR1 is MGHDK and CDR2 is SYGVNS in the germline V gene. CDR3 bases: TGTGCCAGCAGTGAATACACGACCGGTCCGGGGGTCTTC. Protein: CASSEYTTGPGVF.

The chain combines TRBV6-1 with TRBJ2-1, with D maybe TRBD2 (6 bases). V was cut by 6 bases and J by 5 bases, with 20 bases left in between. CDR3 size: 16 residues. Germline V lookup: CDR1 MNHNS, CDR2 SASEGT. The CDR3: CASSRGTRFLDNEQFF. CDR3 bases: TGTGCCAGCAGCCGGGGGACTCGCTTCCTGGACAATGAGCAGTTCTTC.

This clonotype showed up many times. This sequence joins TRBV6-2 or TRBV6-3 and TRBJ1-2; TRBD1 is a possible D gene (6 bases). Trimming took 7 bases from V and 8 from J, leaving 26 bases between them. Germline CDR1 reads MNHEY; CDR2 reads SVGEGT. The CDR3 runs 16 residues. The chain's CDR3 is CASTTLGAGTSWGYTF. CDR3 bases: TGTGCCAGCACCACTTTGGGAGCCGGGACATCGTGGGGCTACACCTTC.

This clonotype has ten or more counts. The chain combines TRBV5-1 with TRBJ2-7, with D tentatively TRBD2 (5 bases). Trimming removed 7 bases from V and 3 bases from J, with 14 bases in between. CDR1 and CDR2 from the germline V gene are SGHRS and YFSETQ. This CDR3 is 13 amino acids long. The CDR3 nucleotides read TGCGCCAGCCGACACGACTACCGCTACGAGCAGTACTTC. Protein: CASRHDYRYEQYF. The variable domain in full, with the rest retrieved from reference TRBV5-1 and TRBJ2-7, is KAGVTQTPRYLIKTRGQQVTLSCSPISGHRSVSWYQQTPGQGLQFLFEYFSETQRNKGNFPGRFSGRQFSNSRSEMNVSTLELGDSALYLCASRHDYRYEQYFGPGTRLTVT.

This clonotype was picked up many times. The CDR3 protein is CSARDSSGRDTQYF. CDR3 DNA sequence: TGCAGTGCTAGAGATAGTAGCGGGAGGGATACGCAGTATTTT. V is TRBV20-1 and J is TRBJ2-3, with 10 positions matching TRBD2. Per the germline V gene, CDR1 is DFQATT and CDR2 is SNEGSKA (reference sequence). This CDR3 comprises 14 residues. V lost 0 bases, J lost 6 bases, and 3 bases stayed unmatched.

The chain carries TRBV7-2 and TRBJ2-3; 8 nucleotides line up with TRBD2. V lost 6 bases, J lost 4 bases, and 9 bases stayed unmatched. The CDR3 is 15 amino acids. Germline V gene data show CDR1 as SGHTA and CDR2 as FQGNSA. CDR3 in amino acids: CASSRSGLVADTQYF. The CDR3 DNA follows: TGTGCCAGCAGTCGTTCGGGACTAGTGGCAGATACGCAGTATTTT.

This clonotype was seen a handful of times. CDR3 in amino acids: CATSDGIAGENNEQFF. The CDR3 nucleotides read TGTGCCACCAGTGATGGGATAGCGGGAGAGAACAATGAGCAGTTCTTC. The chain recombines TRBV24-1 with TRBJ2-1; TRBD2 agrees at 9 bases. The CDR3 totals 16 residues. The V and J ends lost 3 bases and 5 bases, in that order; junction bases with no gene match: 7. Germline V gene sequence: CDR1 KGHDR, CDR2 SFDVKD.

The V call is TRBV20-1, the J call TRBJ1-2; D remains unclear. The V end lost 1 base, the J end lost 3 bases, and 6 bases lay between the germline ends. The CDR3 consists of 12 residues. CDR1 is DFQATT, CDR2 SNEGSKA, per germline (reference sequence). In nucleotides, the CDR3 is TGCAGTGCTAGAGGCATAGACTATGGCTACACCTTC. It codes for CSARGIDYGYTF.

This clonotype was recorded a few times. This CDR3 is CASSFKREAYEQYF. DNA for the CDR3: TGTGCCAGCAGTTTTAAGCGGGAGGCTTACGAGCAGTACTTC. The J gene is TRBJ2-7, the V gene TRBV12-3 or TRBV12-4; 9 positions agree with TRBD2. The V and J ends lost 3 bases and 4 bases, in that order; junction bases with no gene match: 4. This CDR3 is built from 14 residues.

This clonotype was found once. This may be a read error: a much more frequent sequence differs by one nucleotide. This chain uses TRBV6-2 or TRBV6-3 with TRBJ2-7; unclear D gene. V dropped 4 bases and J dropped 9 bases, with 16 bases sitting between them. The V gene's germline CDR1 is MNHEY and CDR2 SVGEGT. This CDR3 is built from 13 residues. The DNA of the CDR3 is TGTGCCAGCAGTTCAACAGAGACCTGGGGGCAGTACTTC. This gives the protein CASSSTETWGQYF.

Ten or more counts support this clonotype. CDR3: CASSEYATGSQPQHF. The CDR3 nucleotides are TGTGCCAGCAGTGAATACGCCACAGGGAGCCAGCCCCAGCATTTT. The chain has TRBV6-1 and TRBJ1-5, with D maybe TRBD1 (6 bases). CDR1 MNHNS and CDR2 SASEGT come from the germline V gene. The CDR3 sequence is 15 residues long. Trimming took 2 bases from V and 7 from J, leaving 15 bases between them.

This clonotype was counted only a few times. This rearrangement joins TRBV12-3 or TRBV12-4 to TRBJ2-2; the match to TRBD2 covers 12 bases. V was clipped by 7 bases and J by 6 bases; unmatched bases: 15. This CDR3 comprises 18 residues. The CDR3 DNA sequence: TGTGCCAGCACCCCTCTAGCGGGAGGGCCAATTTATGCCGGGGAGCTGTTTTTT. Translated: CASTPLAGGPIYAGELFF.

The chain is built from TRBV6-1 and TRBJ2-7, with TRBD1 matching 8 bases. The CDR3 extends over 15 amino acids. The V gene end was trimmed by 6 bases and the J gene end by 2 bases; junction bases not matched to a gene: 9. CDR1 is MNHNS and CDR2 is SASEGT in the germline V gene. In DNA, the CDR3 is TGTGCCAGCAGACCCACCGGGACAGGTACCTACGAGCAGTACTTC. This sequence encodes CASRPTGTGTYEQYF.

This clonotype was observed many times. The chain employs TRBV30 and TRBJ2-5, with 7 bases aligning to TRBD1. The J segment lost 4 bases and the V segment lost 5 bases, leaving 7 bases of the junction unmatched. In germline, CDR1 is GTSNPN, CDR2 SVGIG (reference sequence). The CDR3 runs 13 residues. DNA of the CDR3: TGTGCCTGGGACAGGGCCGGGGTAGAGACCCAGTACTTC. Residues: CAWDRAGVETQYF. The complete variable domain, with remaining parts taken from reference TRBV30 and TRBJ2-5, reads SQTIHQWPATLVQPVGSPLSLECTVEGTSNPNLYWYRQAAGRGLQLLFYSVGIGQISSEVPQNLSASRPQDRQFILSSKKLLLSDSGFYLCAWDRAGVETQYFGPGTRLLVL.

Ten or more counts support this clonotype. The CDR3 region has the DNA TGTGCCAGCAGCGAGACAAGAGGGGAGACCCAGTACTTC. Residues: CASSETRGETQYF. The chain employs TRBV7-9 and TRBJ2-5, with a possible D match to TRBD2 (5 bases). The V gene's germline CDR1 is SEHNR and CDR2 FQNEAQ (reference sequence). The CDR3 covers 13 residues. Trimming pared 5 bases from V and 5 bases from J, leaving 12 bases between.